This passage covers 28 T cell receptor beta chains from one sample sequenced in a study of T cells after yellow fever vaccination. TCRdb recomputed calls from the 5' RACE reads with MiXCR, one row per CDR3 protein. The sample consists of about 340,000 distinct CDR3 sequences, approximately 12% of them appearing once. Here the sequenced sample was CD4+ T cells sorted from PBMCs, taken 15 days after the yellow fever booster vaccination. The receptor set was obtained from a man between 18 and 35 years old who received the YFV17D yellow fever vaccine.

This clonotype was recorded at least ten times. The chain employs TRBV12-3 or TRBV12-4 and TRBJ1-3, with D unclear. Trimming removed 2 bases from V and 7 bases from J, with 6 bases in between. The CDR3 is 12 residues long. The CDR3 here is CASSLNGNTIYF. CDR3 in DNA: TGTGCCAGCAGTTTAAACGGGAACACCATATATTTT.

The gene calls are TRBV12-3 or TRBV12-4 and TRBJ2-7; 8 bases are a match to TRBD2. This CDR3 is 13 amino acids long. V was clipped by 6 bases and J by 6 bases; unmatched bases: 7. CDR3 sequence reads: CASRRAGVVEQYF. The CDR3 coding sequence is TGTGCCAGCAGACGAGCGGGGGTGGTCGAGCAGTACTTC.

The chain uses TRBV2 and TRBJ1-4; D possibly corresponds to TRBD1 (5 bases). The CDR3 consists of 15 residues. The germline CDR1 and CDR2 sequences are SNHLY and FYNNEI. V lost 4 bases to trimming and J lost 8 bases, with 17 bases between them. CDR3 DNA sequence: TGTGCCAGCAGTGGGGCATGGCAGGGAAACGAAAAACTGTTTTTT. Its protein is CASSGAWQGNEKLFF.

This clonotype was seen ten or more times. V and J are TRBV5-1 and TRBJ2-2; the match to TRBD1 covers 10 bases. Losses at the gene ends were 4 bases for V and 0 bases for J; bases not matched to a gene: 3. Germline assignment: CDR1 SGHRS and CDR2 YFSETQ. The CDR3 length is 16 residues. For the CDR3, the DNA is TGCGCCAGCAGCGCCGGGACAGGGGCGAACACCGGGGAGCTGTTTTTT. It encodes CASSAGTGANTGELFF.

This clonotype was detected many times. The V and J genes are TRBV7-2 and TRBJ2-2; 7 bases are a match to TRBD1. The trim removed 3 bases at V and 4 bases at J, leaving 5 bases unmatched. Per germline, CDR1 SGHTA and CDR2 FQGNSA. The CDR3 is 15 residues long. CDR3 nucleotide sequence: TGTGCCAGCAGCTTCCGGACAGGCGTCACCGGGGAGCTGTTTTTT. Its protein product is CASSFRTGVTGELFF. The variable domain in full, with the rest retrieved from reference TRBV7-2 and TRBJ2-2, is GAGVSQSPSNKVTEKGKDVELRCDPISGHTALYWYRQSLGQGLEFLIYFQGNSAPDKSGLPSDRFSAERTGGSVSTLTIQRTQQEDSAVYLCASSFRTGVTGELFFGEGSRLTVL.

This clonotype was seen ten or more times. The chain joins TRBV5-1 to TRBJ1-2; TRBD1 is a possible D gene (5 bases). V lost 4 bases to trimming and J lost 7 bases, with 11 bases between them. This CDR3 has 12 amino acids. CDR1 is SGHRS, CDR2 YFSETQ, per germline. CDR3 in amino acids: CASSQDKVGYTF. The CDR3 coding sequence is TGCGCCAGCAGCCAGGACAAGGTTGGCTACACCTTC.

This clonotype appeared a few times. The chain is built from TRBV4-1 and TRBJ1-5, with unresolved D. CDR3 length: 15 amino acids. The V end was cut by 1 base, the J end by 2 bases, with 9 bases between. Germline loops: CDR1 MGHRA, CDR2 YSYEKL. DNA for the CDR3: TGCGCCAGCAGCCAAGCCGCCGGGGGCAATCAGCCCCAGCATTTT. This encodes CASSQAAGGNQPQHF.

This clonotype was picked up many times. The chain has TRBV10-3 and TRBJ2-1; D may match TRBD1 or TRBD2 (5 bases each). Germline V CDR1 and CDR2: ENHRY, SYGVKD. The length of the CDR3 is 16 residues. V lost 6 bases and J 3 bases, leaving 18 bases between the germline ends. Written as DNA, the CDR3 is TGTGCCATCAGCAGCCGGGGCCGCTCCCTCTACAATGAGCAGTTCTTC. This codes for CAISSRGRSLYNEQFF.

The chain joins TRBV15 to TRBJ2-7; a weak D match, TRBD1 (6 bases). From germline, CDR1 is LNHNV and CDR2 YYDKDF (reference sequence). V shed 4 bases and J shed 0 bases, with 10 bases lying between them. The CDR3 length is 14 residues. As DNA, the CDR3 is TGTGCCACCAGCAAAAACAGGGACTCCTACGAGCAGTACTTC. Its protein product is CATSKNRDSYEQYF.

In this sample, this clonotype turned up a few times. V is TRBV18 and J is TRBJ2-3; possibly TRBD2 for D (6 bases). Germline CDR1 KGHSH, CDR2 LQKENI. This CDR3 is built from 16 residues. Between the trimmed V and J ends, which lost 3 bases and 5 bases, there was a span of 18 bases. The CDR3 region is CASSPSSRQGGDTQYF. In DNA, the CDR3 is TGTGCCAGCTCACCCAGCAGTCGGCAGGGAGGAGATACGCAGTATTTT.

The rearrangement links TRBV25-1 to TRBJ2-1; D is perhaps TRBD2 (7 bases). Trimming removed 3 bases at V and 6 bases at J, with 18 bases between. Germline CDR1 and CDR2: MGHDK and SYGVNS. CDR3 length: 16 amino acids. The CDR3 protein is CASSDRHGGASNEQFF. The CDR3 DNA follows: TGTGCCAGCAGTGACCGCCATGGGGGGGCGTCCAATGAGCAGTTCTTC.

This clonotype was counted between two and nine times. DNA of the CDR3: TGTGCCAGCAGCCTTAGACAGGGGGGCCGCTCCTTAGACTATGGCTACACCTTC. Its translation: CASSLRQGGRSLDYGYTF. This sequence joins TRBV7-2 and TRBJ1-2; 9 bases map to TRBD1. The germline V gene has CDR1 SGHTA and CDR2 FQGNSA. The length of the CDR3 is 18 residues. Losses at the gene ends were 5 bases for V and 3 bases for J; bases not matched to a gene: 16.

This clonotype was counted a few times. This chain uses TRBV5-1 with TRBJ1-1; D call uncertain. The CDR3 contains 13 residues. Deletions cut 4 bases from V and 4 bases from J, with 11 bases between. Germline values: CDR1 SGHRS, CDR2 YFSETQ. The CDR3 region has the DNA TGCGCCAGCAGCACACCCGGAGCCACTGAAGCTTTCTTT. Translated: CASSTPGATEAFF.

The gene calls are TRBV7-2 and TRBJ2-3, with 9 bases lining up with TRBD2. The J segment lost 1 base and the V segment lost 1 base, leaving 6 bases of the junction unmatched. CDR3 length: 17 amino acids. CDR1 and CDR2 from the germline V gene are SGHTA and FQGNSA. CDR3 residues: CASSLVIAGAGTDTQYF. The DNA for the CDR3 is TGTGCCAGCAGCTTAGTAATAGCGGGGGCTGGCACAGATACGCAGTATTTT.

The rearrangement uses TRBV5-1 and TRBJ1-1, with D possibly TRBD1 on 5 matching bases. Deletions cut 6 bases from V and 1 base from J, with 10 bases between. This CDR3 has 13 residues. The germline V gene encodes CDR1 SGHRS and CDR2 YFSETQ. Written as DNA, the CDR3 is TGCGCCAGCAACGAGGGGTCGAACACTGAAGCTTTCTTT. It translates to CASNEGSNTEAFF.

The chain has TRBV5-4 and TRBJ2-7; 7 bases are shared with TRBD1. The CDR3 runs to 14 residues. Germline V gene sequence: CDR1 SGHNT, CDR2 YYREEE (reference sequence). The V gene end was trimmed by 5 bases and the J gene end by 6 bases; junction bases not matched to a gene: 11. CDR3 DNA sequence: TGTGCCAGCAGGGCGACAGGGTTTCCCTCCGAGCAGTACTTC. Protein product: CASRATGFPSEQYF.

This clonotype was picked up one time. The gene calls are TRBV3-1 and TRBJ2-5; 7 bases are shared with TRBD1. The CDR3 has 14 residues. The junction had 9 bases not matched to a gene; V was cut back by 4 bases and J by 7 bases. Per germline, CDR1 LGHDT and CDR2 YNNKEL (reference sequence). The CDR3, as DNA: TGTGCCAGCAGCCGAGGACAGGCCCCATGGACCCAGTACTTC. The encoded protein is CASSRGQAPWTQYF.

This clonotype was found a few times. The genes are TRBV5-1 and TRBJ1-1; maybe TRBD1 (5 bases). CDR1 is SGHRS and CDR2 is YFSETQ in the germline V gene. Trimming pared 0 bases from V and 3 bases from J, leaving 15 bases between. The CDR3 is 16 amino acids. Here the CDR3 reads CASSLGSGARDTEAFF. Written as DNA, the CDR3 is TGCGCCAGCAGCTTGGGATCCGGGGCCCGGGACACTGAAGCTTTCTTT.

This clonotype turned up a few times. The chain combines TRBV5-1 with TRBJ2-3; perhaps TRBD1 as D (5 bases). Trimming pared 1 base from V and 5 bases from J, leaving 17 bases between. The CDR3 covers 16 residues. CDR1 and CDR2 (germline): SGHRS, YFSETQ. The CDR3, as DNA: TGCGCCAGCAGCTTGCTTGGTCGGCAGGGTGGAGATACGCAGTATTTT. Amino acids: CASSLLGRQGGDTQYF.

This clonotype was counted only a few times. The rearrangement links TRBV6-5 to TRBJ1-4; 9 nucleotides match TRBD1. The CDR3 consists of 15 residues. Germline V gene data show CDR1 as MNHEY and CDR2 as SVGAGI. Trimming at V came to 2 bases and at J to 8 bases, leaving 6 bases not matched to a gene. The CDR3 bases are TGTGCCAGCAGTTACGGGACAGGGAATCGGGAAAAACTGTTTTTT. Translating it yields CASSYGTGNREKLFF.

With regard to this clonotype: Given a much more abundant clone one base away, this may be a read error. V and J are TRBV24-1 and TRBJ2-3; unclear D gene. CDR3 length: 13 amino acids. Per germline, CDR1 KGHDR and CDR2 SFDVKD. V was pared by 4 bases and J by 0 bases, with 4 bases between. The CDR3 region has the DNA TGTGCCACCAGTGAGGAGAGCACAGATACGCAGTATTTT. Amino acids: CATSEESTDTQYF.

This clonotype has only a few counts. The chain links TRBV18 to TRBJ1-1; the D is unclear. The V and J ends lost 3 bases and 1 base respectively, with 3 bases between them. The germline V gene has CDR1 KGHSH and CDR2 LQKENI. The CDR3 sequence is 12 residues long. As DNA, the CDR3 is TGTGCCAGCTCACCCCAGAACACTGAAGCTTTCTTT. This gives the protein CASSPQNTEAFF. Based on the CDR3 plus reference TRBV18 and TRBJ1-1, the full variable domain is NAGVMQNPRHLVRRRGQEARLRCSPMKGHSHVYWYRQLPEEGLKFMVYLQKENIIDESGMPKERFSAEFPKEGPSILRIQQVVRGDSAAYFCASSPQNTEAFFGQGTRLTVV.

This clonotype came up many times. This sequence joins TRBV3-1 and TRBJ1-5; no clear D. The CDR3 is 13 residues long. V was pared by 3 bases and J by 7 bases, with 10 bases between. CDR1 and CDR2 from the germline V gene are LGHDT and YNNKEL (reference sequence). The CDR3 DNA is TGTGCCAGCAGCCATGATGACGTCCAGCCCCAGCATTTT. Protein sequence: CASSHDDVQPQHF.

The CDR3 region has the DNA TGTGCCACCGCTTCGGCCGGACTAACGGATACGCAGTATTTT. As protein: CATASAGLTDTQYF. The gene calls are TRBV24-1 and TRBJ2-3, with a possible D match to TRBD2 (6 bases). The CDR3 consists of 14 residues. Germline V gene data show CDR1 as KGHDR and CDR2 as SFDVKD. V lost 9 bases to trimming and J lost 6 bases, with 18 bases between them.

This clonotype was observed a handful of times. The V and J genes are TRBV4-2 and TRBJ2-5; TRBD2 matches 8 bases. Trimming took 0 bases from V and 2 from J; bases not matched to a gene: 2. The CDR3 is 15 amino acids. Germline-derived CDR1 and CDR2 are LGHNA and YNFKEQ. CDR3 bases: TGTGCCAGCAGCCAAGACGCTAGCGGGCAAGAGACCCAGTACTTC. Its protein product is CASSQDASGQETQYF.

The sample holds one count of this clonotype. The rearrangement joins TRBV11-1 to TRBJ1-2, with 7 positions matching TRBD1. The CDR3 is made up of 13 amino acids. Per the germline V gene, CDR1 is SGHAT and CDR2 is FQDESV (reference sequence). V lost 5 bases to trimming and J lost 8 bases; unmatched junction nucleotides: 8. The CDR3 here is CASSHDRVKGYTF. CDR3 nucleotide sequence: TGTGCCAGCAGCCACGACAGGGTGAAAGGCTACACCTTC.

This clonotype was detected many times. CDR3 DNA sequence: TGCGCCAGCAGTCAGGAGCGGAATGAGCAGTTCTTC. Translation gives CASSQERNEQFF. The rearrangement uses TRBV10-2 and TRBJ2-1, with TRBD2 as a possible D gene (5 bases). Trimming removed 5 bases from V and 7 bases from J, with 9 bases in between. This CDR3 is built from 12 residues. Germline V gene sequence: CDR1 WSHSY, CDR2 SAAADI.

The chain couples TRBV18 to TRBJ2-1; TRBD2 might be the D (6 bases). From germline, CDR1 is KGHSH and CDR2 LQKENI. The CDR3 has 16 residues. V lost 2 bases to trimming and J lost 2 bases, with 13 bases between them. The CDR3: CASSPAGPVTYNEQFF. The CDR3 DNA reads TGTGCCAGCTCACCAGCGGGGCCGGTCACCTACAATGAGCAGTTCTTC.